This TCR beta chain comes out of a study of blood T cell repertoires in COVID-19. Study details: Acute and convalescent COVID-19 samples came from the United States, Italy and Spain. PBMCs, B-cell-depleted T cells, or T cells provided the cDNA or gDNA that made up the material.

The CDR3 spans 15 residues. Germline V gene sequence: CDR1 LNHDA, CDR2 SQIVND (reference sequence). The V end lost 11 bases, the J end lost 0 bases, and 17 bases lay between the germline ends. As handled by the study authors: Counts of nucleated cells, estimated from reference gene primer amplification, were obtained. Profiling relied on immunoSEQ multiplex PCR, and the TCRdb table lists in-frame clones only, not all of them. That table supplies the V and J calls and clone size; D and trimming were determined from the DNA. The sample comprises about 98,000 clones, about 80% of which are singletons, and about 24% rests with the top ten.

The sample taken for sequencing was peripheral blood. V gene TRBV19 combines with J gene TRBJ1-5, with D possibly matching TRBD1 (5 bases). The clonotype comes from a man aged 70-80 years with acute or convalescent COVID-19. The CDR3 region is CASLGQTISNQPQHF. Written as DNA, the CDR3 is TGTGCCTCACTGGGGCAGACCATTAGCAATCAGCCCCAGCATTTT. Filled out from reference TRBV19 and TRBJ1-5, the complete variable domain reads DGGITQSPKYLFRKEGQNVTLSCEQNLNHDAMYWYRQDPGQGLRLIYYSQIVNDFQKGDIAEGYSVSREKKESFPLTVTSAQKNPTAFYLCASLGQTISNQPQHFGDGTRLSIL.